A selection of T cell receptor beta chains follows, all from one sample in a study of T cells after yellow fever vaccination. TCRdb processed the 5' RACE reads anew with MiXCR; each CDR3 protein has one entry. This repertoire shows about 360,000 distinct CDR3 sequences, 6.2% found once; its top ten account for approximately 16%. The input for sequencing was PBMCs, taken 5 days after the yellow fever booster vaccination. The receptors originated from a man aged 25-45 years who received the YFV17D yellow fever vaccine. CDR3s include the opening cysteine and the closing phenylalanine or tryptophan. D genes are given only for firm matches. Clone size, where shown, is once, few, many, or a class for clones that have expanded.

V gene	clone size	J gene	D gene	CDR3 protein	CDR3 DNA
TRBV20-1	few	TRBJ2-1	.	CSETGIDNEQFF	TGCAGCGAAACCGGCATCGACAATGAGCAGTTCTTC
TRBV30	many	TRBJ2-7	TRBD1	CAWSFGTANYEQYF	TGTGCCTGGAGTTTCGGGACAGCGAATTACGAGCAGTACTTC
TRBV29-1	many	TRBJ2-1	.	CSVGEYSEFF	TGCAGTGTAGGGGAATACTCGGAGTTCTTC
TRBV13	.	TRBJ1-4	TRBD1	CASSSGQGTEKLFF	TGTGCCAGCAGCTCGGGACAGGGCACTGAAAAACTGTTTTTT
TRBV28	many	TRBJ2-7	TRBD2	CASSLSGLAGSYEQYF	TGTGCCAGCAGTTTATCAGGGCTAGCGGGCTCCTACGAGCAGTACTTC
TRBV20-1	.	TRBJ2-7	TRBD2	CCASFLAGGPVTYEQYF	TGCTGTGCTAGTTTCCTAGCGGGAGGGCCAGTCACCTACGAGCAGTACTTC
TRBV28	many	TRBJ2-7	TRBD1	CATSGTDYEQYF	TGTGCCACCTCGGGGACAGACTACGAGCAGTACTTC
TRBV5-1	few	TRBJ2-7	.	CASSKLRDYEQYF	TGCGCCAGCAGCAAACTACGAGACTACGAGCAGTACTTC
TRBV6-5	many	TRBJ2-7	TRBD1	CASSYSRQGVYEQYF	TGTGCCAGCAGTTACTCGAGGCAGGGGGTATACGAGCAGTACTTC
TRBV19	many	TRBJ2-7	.	CASSIGADSYEQYF	TGTGCCAGTAGTATCGGAGCAGACTCCTACGAGCAGTACTTC
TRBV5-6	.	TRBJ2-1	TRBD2	CASSLRTSGPYNEQFF	TGTGCCAGCAGCTTACGGACTAGCGGCCCCTACAATGAGCAGTTCTTC
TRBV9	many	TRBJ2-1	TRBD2	CASSPPAGGRNEQFF	TGTGCCAGCAGCCCCCCGGCGGGAGGCCGCAATGAGCAGTTCTTC
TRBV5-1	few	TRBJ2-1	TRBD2	CASSWGLAGGYEQFF	TGCGCCAGCAGCTGGGGACTAGCGGGAGGCTATGAGCAGTTCTTC
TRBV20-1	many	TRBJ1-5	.	CSAWHRENQPQHF	TGCAGTGCTTGGCACAGGGAAAATCAGCCCCAGCATTTT
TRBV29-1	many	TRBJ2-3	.	CSVEEMSGRGTDTQYF	TGCAGCGTTGAAGAGATGTCAGGGCGCGGCACAGATACGCAGTATTTT
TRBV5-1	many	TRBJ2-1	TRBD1	CASSSDRASYNEQFF	TGCGCCAGCAGCTCCGACAGGGCGTCCTACAATGAGCAGTTCTTC
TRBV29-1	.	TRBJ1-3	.	CSVVGFLDSIYF	TGCAGCGTTGTCGGATTTTTAGACTCCATATATTTT
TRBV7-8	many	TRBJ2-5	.	CASSSSGLIEETQYF	TGTGCCAGCAGCTCATCGGGACTCATTGAAGAGACCCAGTACTTC
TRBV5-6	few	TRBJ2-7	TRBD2	CASSLRTSGRASEQYF	TGTGCCAGCAGCTTGCGGACTAGCGGGAGGGCCTCCGAGCAGTACTTC
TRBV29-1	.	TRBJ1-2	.	CSVDGSYGYTF	TGCAGCGTTGACGGCAGCTATGGCTACACCTTC
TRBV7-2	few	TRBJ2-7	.	CASSFTVNYEQYF	TGTGCCAGCAGCTTTACAGTCAACTACGAGCAGTACTTC
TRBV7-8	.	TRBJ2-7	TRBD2	CASSPSGSSAYEQYF	TGTGCCAGCAGCCCGAGCGGGAGCTCAGCCTACGAGCAGTACTTC
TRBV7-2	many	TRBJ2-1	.	CASSPLLDKFF	TGTGCCAGCAGTCCCCTTCTCGACAAGTTCTTC
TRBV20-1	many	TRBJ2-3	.	CSASRGDGGVTDTQYF	TGCAGTGCTTCCCGAGGGGACGGAGGGGTCACAGATACGCAGTATTTT
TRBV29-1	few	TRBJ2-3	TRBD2	CSVGEGLAAADTQYF	TGCAGCGTTGGGGAAGGACTAGCGGCAGCGGATACGCAGTATTTT
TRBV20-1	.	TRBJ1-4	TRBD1	CSAKQGTTNEKLFF	TGCAGTGCAAAACAGGGGACTACTAATGAAAAACTGTTTTTT
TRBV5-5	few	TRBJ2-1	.	CASSLELRNEQFF	TGTGCCAGCAGCTTGGAACTCCGCAATGAGCAGTTCTTC
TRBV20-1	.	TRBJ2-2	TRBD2	CSVSLAGGPDGELFF	TGCAGTGTCAGCCTAGCGGGAGGGCCGGACGGGGAGCTGTTTTTT
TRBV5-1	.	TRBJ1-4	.	CASSTGQSVKKLFF	TGCGCCAGCTCAACGGGGCAGTCAGTCAAAAAACTGTTTTTT
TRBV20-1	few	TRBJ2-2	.	CSARDLAGAGELFF	TGCAGTGCTAGAGATTTGGCTGGGGCCGGGGAGCTGTTTTTT
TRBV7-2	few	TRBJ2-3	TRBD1	CASSAGQGALAQYF	TGTGCCAGCAGCGCGGGACAGGGGGCCTTAGCGCAGTATTTT
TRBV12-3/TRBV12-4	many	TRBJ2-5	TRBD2	CASTIGAGGETQYF	TGTGCCAGCACCATCGGAGCGGGAGGTGAGACCCAGTACTTC
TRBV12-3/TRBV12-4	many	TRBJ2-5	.	CASRSVEKETQYF	TGTGCCAGCAGATCGGTAGAAAAAGAGACCCAGTACTTC
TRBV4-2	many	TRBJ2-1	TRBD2	CASSQGGTSVNEQFF	TGTGCCAGCAGCCAAGGGGGGACTAGCGTGAATGAGCAGTTCTTC
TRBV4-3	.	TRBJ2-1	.	CASSRFSRGAGNEQFF	TGCGCCAGCAGCCGGTTTAGCCGGGGGGCCGGCAATGAGCAGTTCTTC
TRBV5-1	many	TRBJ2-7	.	CASSLREYEQYF	TGCGCCAGCAGCTTGAGAGAATACGAGCAGTACTTC
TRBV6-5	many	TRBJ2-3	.	CASSSDYRAQYF	TGTGCCAGCAGTTCCGACTATCGGGCGCAGTATTTT